These T cell receptor beta chains were read from a single sample in a study of shared clonotypes between healthy human individuals. The protocol was immunoSEQ multiplex PCR, while the TCRdb copy is restricted to in-frame clones and leaves out a portion. Of about 1.9 million clones in the sample, around 93% were seen once. Sequenced: naive CD8+ T cells from PBMCs. The receptors were gathered from a man aged 18 to 30 in good health. Some clones in this sample may be carry-over from other donors' samples. Both conserved end residues are part of each CDR3. Each record gives: V gene, clone size, D gene, CDR3 length, J gene, CDR3 protein, CDR3 DNA. D genes are given only for firm matches. Clone size is stated in some rows and not others, as once, few, many or a class when expanded.

TRBV4-2	NA	TRBD2	15	TRBJ2-1	CASSHGASGSYEQFF	TGTGCCAGCAGCCACGGGGCTAGCGGGAGCTATGAGCAGTTCTTC
TRBV28	NA	TRBD1	14	TRBJ2-7	CASSLRTGYSGQYF	TGTGCCAGCAGTTTAAGGACAGGCTACTCCGGGCAGTACTTC
TRBV19	NA	NA	17	TRBJ1-5	CASSPPITWALNQPQHF	TGTGCCAGTAGTCCCCCCATAACGTGGGCCCTCAATCAGCCCCAGCATTTT
TRBV5-4	NA	NA	14	TRBJ2-7	CASSLKQGVYEQYF	TGTGCCAGCAGCTTGAAACAGGGTGTTTACGAGCAGTACTTC
TRBV28	once	TRBD2	16	TRBJ2-3	CASSRGLAGGPDTQYF	TGTGCCAGCAGCCGGGGACTAGCGGGAGGGCCGGATACGCAGTATTTT
TRBV13	NA	NA	14	TRBJ2-5	CASSFRRDQETQYF	TGTGCCAGCAGCTTCCGGCGAGATCAAGAGACCCAGTACTTC
TRBV14	NA	NA	16	TRBJ2-3	CASSQVGVSEADTQYF	TGTGCCAGCAGCCAAGTGGGGGTAAGCGAAGCAGATACGCAGTATTTT
TRBV4-1	NA	NA	16	TRBJ1-4	CASSQDFQGLGEKLFF	TGCGCCAGCAGCCAAGATTTTCAGGGGTTAGGTGAAAAACTGTTTTTT
TRBV7-9	NA	NA	13	TRBJ2-1	CASSLDGYNEQFF	TGTGCCAGCAGCTTAGATGGCTACAATGAGCAGTTCTTC
TRBV27	NA	TRBD1	16	TRBJ2-7	CASSTTRTGGSYEQYF	TGTGCCAGCAGTACCACCCGGACAGGGGGGTCCTACGAGCAGTACTTC
TRBV7-5	NA	NA	18	TRBJ1-1	CARSKPTGPLLLNTEAFF	TGTGCCAGAAGCAAACCTACGGGACCGCTCCTCCTGAACACTGAAGCTTTCTTT
TRBV19	NA	TRBD1	17	TRBJ2-2	CASSRAGTGAGTGELFF	TGTGCCAGTAGCCGAGCCGGGACAGGGGCGGGAACCGGGGAGCTGTTTTTT
TRBV28	NA	NA	18	TRBJ2-7	CASSLEIPSGLSSYEQYF	TGTGCCAGCAGTTTAGAAATCCCCAGCGGGCTTAGCTCCTACGAGCAGTACTTC
TRBV6-1	NA	TRBD1	13	TRBJ1-5	CATRQGQGQPQHF	TGTGCCACTCGACAGGGTCAGGGTCAGCCCCAGCATTTT
TRBV4-1	many	TRBD1	14	TRBJ2-7	CASSHIGQGGEQYF	TGCGCCAGCAGCCATATAGGACAGGGCGGAGAGCAGTACTTC
TRBV4-1	NA	TRBD2	15	TRBJ2-1	CASSLQAGGPNEQFF	TGCGCCAGCAGCCTTCAAGCGGGAGGGCCCAATGAGCAGTTCTTC
TRBV2	NA	NA	14	TRBJ2-5	CASSPGALGETQYF	TGTGCCAGCAGCCCGGGGGCGCTTGGAGAGACCCAGTACTTC
TRBV6-5	once	TRBD1	16	TRBJ2-1	CASSYSTGTGMSEQFF	TGTGCCAGCAGTTACTCGACCGGGACAGGGATGAGTGAGCAGTTCTTC
TRBV7-9	NA	NA	13	TRBJ2-7	CASSLAHVYEQYF	TGTGCCAGCAGCTTAGCTCATGTCTACGAGCAGTACTTC
TRBV4-3	NA	TRBD2	18	TRBJ2-3	CASSQVAFGGEGADTQYF	TGCGCCAGCAGCCAAGTGGCATTTGGGGGGGAAGGTGCAGATACGCAGTATTTT
TRBV2	NA	TRBD1	15	TRBJ1-3	CASNPGTGPGNTIYF	TGTGCCAGCAATCCCGGGACAGGTCCCGGAAACACCATATATTTT
TRBV21-1	NA	NA	13	TRBJ1-1	CASFGGPNTEAFF	TGTGCCAGCTTCGGAGGACCGAACACTGAAGCTTTCTTT
TRBV5-6	NA	NA	13	TRBJ2-7	CASSPESSYEQYF	TGTGCCAGCAGCCCGGAAAGCTCCTACGAGCAGTACTTC
TRBV2	NA	TRBD1	14	TRBJ1-2	CASRVDRAGNGYTF	TGTGCCAGCAGAGTGGACAGGGCCGGGAATGGCTACACCTTC
TRBV5-1	NA	TRBD2	19	TRBJ2-1	CASSASPGLAVTPDGEQFF	TGCGCCAGCAGCGCCAGCCCGGGACTAGCGGTCACCCCTGACGGTGAGCAGTTCTTC
TRBV7-9	NA	TRBD2	17	TRBJ2-3	CASSARASGTSTDTQYF	TGTGCCAGCAGCGCCCGGGCAAGCGGGACTAGCACAGATACGCAGTATTTT
TRBV27	NA	TRBD2	14	TRBJ2-1	CASTAGRAWDEQFF	TGTGCCAGCACAGCCGGGAGGGCCTGGGATGAGCAGTTCTTC
TRBV27	NA	TRBD1	15	TRBJ2-1	CASSLLRDRERGQFF	TGTGCCAGCAGTCTCTTACGAGACAGGGAGAGGGGGCAGTTCTTC
TRBV12-5	NA	TRBD2	18	TRBJ2-1	CASGQSGLAGLSYNEQFF	TGTGCTAGTGGCCAAAGCGGGCTAGCGGGTCTCTCCTACAATGAGCAGTTCTTC
TRBV4-1	few	TRBD2	16	TRBJ2-7	CASSQGIAGGYYEQYF	TGCGCCAGCAGCCAAGGAATAGCGGGAGGGTACTACGAGCAGTACTTC
TRBV19	once	NA	16	TRBJ2-3	CASSEHLRDRTDTQYF	TGTGCCAGTAGTGAACATCTCCGGGACCGCACAGATACGCAGTATTTT
TRBV7-3	NA	NA	14	TRBJ2-3	CASSFQGHTDTQYF	TGTGCCAGCAGTTTTCAGGGGCACACAGATACGCAGTATTTT
TRBV27	NA	NA	13	TRBJ2-7	CASSLRGPYEQYF	TGTGCCAGCAGTTTGCGGGGCCCGTACGAGCAGTACTTC
TRBV5-4	few	NA	15	TRBJ1-1	CASSLFQAVNTEAFF	TGTGCCAGCAGCTTGTTCCAGGCGGTGAACACTGAAGCTTTCTTT
TRBV7-2	NA	TRBD2	17	TRBJ2-7	CASSLRLAGGPGSEQYF	TGTGCCAGCAGCTTACGACTAGCGGGAGGGCCAGGGTCCGAGCAGTACTTC
TRBV5-1	NA	TRBD1	17	TRBJ1-2	CASSGRHGDSANYGYTF	TGCGCCAGCAGCGGGCGCCACGGGGACAGTGCAAACTATGGCTACACCTTC
TRBV28	NA	NA	18	TRBJ2-4	CASNPTRSDPPAKNIQYF	TGTGCCAGCAACCCCACGAGGTCGGACCCGCCGGCCAAAAACATTCAGTACTTC
TRBV30	once	NA	13	TRBJ2-1	CAWSVLLLNEQFF	TGTGCCTGGAGTGTTCTTCTCCTCAATGAGCAGTTCTTC
TRBV27	NA	NA	13	TRBJ2-7	CASSLGSTYEQYF	TGTGCCAGCAGCCTGGGTAGTACCTACGAGCAGTACTTC
TRBV29-1	few	NA	13	TRBJ1-1	CSVDGRDGTEAFF	TGCAGCGTTGACGGCAGGGACGGCACTGAAGCTTTCTTT
TRBV6-1	NA	TRBD1	13	TRBJ1-1	CASRGQGHTEAFF	TGTGCCAGCAGGGGACAGGGACACACTGAAGCTTTCTTT
TRBV9	NA	TRBD2	14	TRBJ2-5	CASSAGLAQETQYF	TGTGCCAGCAGCGCCGGACTAGCCCAAGAGACCCAGTACTTC
TRBV5-4	NA	TRBD2	16	TRBJ2-7	CASSLLGLAESYEQYF	TGTGCCAGCAGCTTACTCGGACTAGCGGAAAGTTACGAGCAGTACTTC
TRBV29-1	NA	TRBD2	14	TRBJ2-4	CSGRTSAREGIQYF	TGCAGCGGCAGGACTAGCGCCAGGGAGGGCATTCAGTACTTC
TRBV27	NA	TRBD1	16	TRBJ2-5	CASSPHRGQRSETQYF	TGTGCCAGCAGTCCCCACAGGGGGCAAAGGTCGGAGACCCAGTACTTC
TRBV27	NA	NA	15	TRBJ1-4	CASSPQGMDPKKLFF	TGTGCCAGCAGTCCACAGGGTATGGATCCCAAAAAACTGTTTTTT
TRBV7-9	NA	NA	14	TRBJ2-2	CASSVLAQGGELFF	TGTGCCAGCAGCGTACTAGCCCAGGGCGGGGAGCTGTTTTTT
TRBV5-1	NA	NA	14	TRBJ1-1	CASSWGRENTEAFF	TGCGCCAGCAGCTGGGGACGGGAGAACACTGAAGCTTTCTTT
TRBV9	NA	NA	14	TRBJ1-2	CASSGRESQEGYTF	TGTGCCAGCAGCGGAAGGGAGAGTCAGGAAGGCTACACCTTC
TRBV5-6	NA	NA	14	TRBJ2-5	CASSLSHGDETQYF	TGTGCCAGCAGCTTGTCCCACGGGGATGAGACCCAGTACTTC
TRBV5-1	NA	NA	12	TRBJ2-5	CASSLDGETQYF	TGCGCCAGCAGCTTGGATGGAGAGACCCAGTACTTC
TRBV7-3	once	TRBD1	23	TRBJ2-6	CASSLTSPRWDRVTLSGANVLTF	TGTGCCAGCAGCTTAACTTCCCCTCGTTGGGACAGGGTGACCCTTAGCGGGGCCAACGTCCTGACTTTC
TRBV6-1	NA	NA	11	TRBJ1-1	CATLENTEAFF	TGTGCCACCCTAGAGAACACTGAAGCTTTCTTT